These 15 T cell receptor beta chains were sequenced from one sample in a study of blood T cell repertoires in COVID-19. The assay was immunoSEQ multiplex PCR, and TCRdb's table has in-frame clones only and misses some. The sample lists roughly 350,000 clones; about 93% were seen once. Sequenced: peripheral blood. Receptor source: a woman between 18 and 29 years old who had recovered from COVID-19.

The V call is TRBV6-4, the J call TRBJ2-3; 9 positions agree with TRBD2. CDR1 and CDR2 (germline): MRHNA, SNTAGT. CDR3 length: 15 amino acids. The ends lost 4 bases at V and 0 bases at J; junction bases unmatched: 2. The CDR3 sequence: CASSVTSGSTDTQYF. CDR3 sequence (DNA): TGTGCCAGCAGTGTTACTAGCGGGAGCACAGATACGCAGTATTTT.

This chain joins TRBV7-9 and TRBJ2-3, with 8 bases lining up with TRBD2. There are 14 residues in the CDR3. CDR1 SEHNR and CDR2 FQNEAQ come from the germline V gene (reference sequence). The J segment lost 0 bases and the V segment lost 4 bases, leaving 0 bases of the junction unmatched. The CDR3 coding sequence is TGTGCCAGCAGCTCTAGCGGGAGCACAGATACGCAGTATTTT. Its translation: CASSSSGSTDTQYF.

The gene calls are TRBV5-1 and TRBJ1-1; D gene unclear. CDR1 and CDR2 from the germline V gene are SGHRS and YFSETQ. Trimming took off 0 bases at V and 5 bases at J, with 11 bases between the two ends. This CDR3 has 14 amino acids. The CDR3 nucleotides are TGCGCCAGCAGCTTGGAAAGCCCCACGACTGAAGCTTTCTTT. Translated, it gives CASSLESPTTEAFF.

This chain links TRBV19 with TRBJ2-2, with D unresolved. From germline, CDR1 is LNHDA and CDR2 SQIVND (reference sequence). The CDR3 runs 12 residues. Deletions cut 4 bases from V and 4 bases from J, with 4 bases between. The CDR3 DNA is TGTGCCAGTAGTACGGGCACCGGGGAGCTGTTTTTT. Residues: CASSTGTGELFF. The full variable domain, completed using reference TRBV19 and TRBJ2-2, is DGGITQSPKYLFRKEGQNVTLSCEQNLNHDAMYWYRQDPGQGLRLIYYSQIVNDFQKGDIAEGYSVSREKKESFPLTVTSAQKNPTAFYLCASSTGTGELFFGEGSRLTVL.

This chain joins TRBV19 and TRBJ1-1; 7 bases line up with TRBD1. This CDR3 has 14 amino acids. The J segment lost 1 base and the V segment lost 7 bases, leaving 6 bases of the junction unmatched. The V gene's germline CDR1 is LNHDA and CDR2 SQIVND (reference sequence). The CDR3: CASNSGQQNTEAFF. The CDR3 DNA sequence: TGTGCCAGTAACTCGGGACAGCAGAACACTGAAGCTTTCTTT. Combining the CDR3 with reference TRBV19 and TRBJ1-1 gives the whole variable domain DGGITQSPKYLFRKEGQNVTLSCEQNLNHDAMYWYRQDPGQGLRLIYYSQIVNDFQKGDIAEGYSVSREKKESFPLTVTSAQKNPTAFYLCASNSGQQNTEAFFGQGTRLTVV.

The CDR3 nucleotides read TGCGCCAGCAGCGACAGAAAGACAGATACGCAGTATTTT. It yields the protein CASSDRKTDTQYF. The chain combines TRBV10-1 with TRBJ2-3; a possible D gene is TRBD1 (5 bases). Germline CDR1 WNHNN, CDR2 SYGVQD (reference sequence). V was cut by 6 bases and J by 3 bases, with 10 bases left in between. The CDR3 is 13 amino acids.

V and J are TRBV6-5 and TRBJ1-1; D gene uncertain. CDR1 is MNHEY and CDR2 is SVGAGI in the germline V gene. The length of the CDR3 is 13 residues. V lost 6 bases and J lost 0, with 8 bases in between. CDR3 amino acids: CASSFEMNTEAFF. The CDR3 nucleotides read TGTGCCAGCAGCTTTGAGATGAACACTGAAGCTTTCTTT.

Here the CDR3 reads CAWSVWSMEQETQYF. The CDR3 nucleotides are TGTGCCTGGAGTGTATGGAGTATGGAGCAAGAGACCCAGTACTTC. The chain recombines TRBV30 with TRBJ2-5; no clear D. Germline CDR1 reads GTSNPN; CDR2 reads SVGIG (reference sequence). The CDR3 has 15 residues. Trimming stripped 0 bases from V and 2 bases from J, with 13 bases between.

The chain is built from TRBV18 and TRBJ1-1; 7 bases are a match to TRBD1. This CDR3 contains 16 residues. J was trimmed by 4 bases and V by 2 bases; bases with no gene match: 10. CDR1 and CDR2 (germline): KGHSH, LQKENI. Here the CDR3 reads CASSPTKTPGGTEAFF. The CDR3 nucleotides read TGTGCCAGCTCACCAACTAAAACTCCAGGGGGCACTGAAGCTTTCTTT.

This rearrangement joins TRBV11-3 to TRBJ2-7, with TRBD1 matching 7 bases. Germline trimming cut 6 bases from V and 3 bases from J; bases unmatched to any gene: 11. The length of the CDR3 is 15 residues. The germline gives CDR1 SGHNT, CDR2 YENEEA. The chain's CDR3 is CASSPSPGQYYEQYV. The CDR3, as DNA: TGTGCCAGCAGTCCTAGTCCGGGACAGTACTACGAGCAGTACGTC.

The V gene is TRBV20-1, the J gene TRBJ1-1; TRBD1 is a possible D gene (6 bases). V was pared by 3 bases and J by 6 bases, with 17 bases between. This CDR3 contains 14 residues. The germline V gene encodes CDR1 DFQATT and CDR2 SNEGSKA (reference sequence). The DNA for the CDR3 is TGCAGTGCTAGTATTACAGGGTGGGTTTCTGAAGCTTTCTTT. Encoded protein: CSASITGWVSEAFF.

The sample holds one count of this clone. This chain joins TRBV4-3 and TRBJ2-1; no reliable D call. This CDR3 contains 12 residues. In germline, CDR1 is LGHNA, CDR2 YSLEER. Trimming stripped 11 bases from V and 3 bases from J, with 11 bases between. DNA of the CDR3: TGCGCCGTTGGAGACCTCTACAATGAGCAGTTCTTC. Translated, it gives CAVGDLYNEQFF.

This chain joins TRBV6-2 or TRBV6-3 and TRBJ2-2; a possible D gene is TRBD1 (5 bases). The ends were cut back, 0 bases at V and 4 bases at J, with 15 bases in the middle. Germline CDR1 and CDR2: MNHEY and SVGEGT. This CDR3 has 17 residues. The CDR3 sequence: CASSYSPVKGVTGELFF. The CDR3, as DNA: TGTGCCAGCAGTTACTCGCCCGTGAAAGGGGTCACCGGGGAGCTGTTTTTT.

The rearrangement joins TRBV6-5 to TRBJ2-7; D remains ambiguous. V lost 4 bases and J lost 0, with 10 bases in between. CDR3 size: 14 residues. Per germline, CDR1 MNHEY and CDR2 SVGAGI. CDR3 protein: CASSWAESSYEQYV. Written as DNA, the CDR3 is TGTGCCAGCAGTTGGGCAGAGAGCTCCTACGAGCAGTACGTC.

The V call is TRBV5-1, the J call TRBJ2-1; maybe TRBD2 (6 bases). The CDR3 loop spans 17 amino acids. The germline V and J ends were trimmed by 4 bases and 3 bases, with 20 bases remaining between them. CDR1 SGHRS and CDR2 YFSETQ come from the germline V gene. The CDR3 nucleotides read TGCGCCAGCAGCCCCGGACCCCCCGGAGGGTTCTACAATGAGCAGTTCTTC. Its translation is CASSPGPPGGFYNEQFF.